Included here is one T cell receptor (beta chain) sequence, with context. What it binds is not known. This CDR3 region has 15 residues. The germline V gene has CDR1 SGHRS and CDR2 YFSETQ. The data stem from a study of cytomegalovirus exposure and HLA in healthy donors. Use of 60 Vbeta and 13 Jbeta primers characterized the PCR. As handled by the study authors: Later work found about 80 million unique TCR beta chains, with 9 million to 13 million shared. Sequencing was performed with immunoSEQ multiplex PCR; in TCRdb, only in-frame clones are kept and a portion is missing. That table gives V, J and clone size, and the DNA gave D and trimming. The repertoire includes about 270,000 clones, just over 70% of them detected once, and approximately 2.1% sits in the top ten. Study-wide points: Sequencing likely caused a cluster of highly shared sequence variants. The study found most TCR sequences rare, yet found some public TCRs in many donors.

Material for sequencing was PBMCs. The chain has TRBV5-1 and TRBJ2-5; 9 bases are shared with TRBD1. The DNA end is a closer match to TRBJ2-7, so the J assignment may be wrong. This TCR came from a female donor in good health and CMV-seronegative. CDR3 sequence: CASSLTGTGPYEQYF. CDR3 DNA: TGCGCCAGCAGCTTGACCGGGACAGGGCCCTACGAGCAGTACTTC.